A selection of T cell receptor beta chains follows, all from one sample in a study of shared T cell receptors in the human thymus. Using immunoSEQ multiplex PCR, the repertoire was profiled, and TCRdb retains in-frame clones only, with some absent. The table lists approximately 730,000 clones, 70% to 90% of them singletons. Separately, the same data were catalogued under a study of human thymus T cells.

Sequencing was carried out using thymocytes. Source of these receptors: a girl under three years old with a congenital heart defect. CDR3s include the opening cysteine and the closing phenylalanine or tryptophan. The D gene is left open where the match is weak. Clone size is given for some rows only: seen once, a few or many times, or a class if the clone is expanded.

TRBJ1-4,TRBV10-2,-,-,CASSESTRGISNEKLFF,TGCGCCAGCAGTGAGTCCACTAGGGGGATCTCTAATGAAAAACTGTTTTTT
TRBJ2-3,TRBV5-1,TRBD1,few,CASSLKGQTTDTQYF,TGCGCCAGCAGCTTGAAGGGACAGACTACAGATACGCAGTATTTT
TRBJ2-7,TRBV5-1,-,-,CASSFVVSGDVYEQYF,TGCGCCAGCAGCTTTGTCGTGTCCGGGGATGTCTACGAGCAGTACTTC
TRBJ1-1,TRBV10-3,TRBD1,-,CAIRTGTGVANTEAFF,TGTGCCATCAGAACCGGGACAGGGGTGGCGAACACTGAAGCTTTCTTT
TRBJ1-6,TRBV28,TRBD1,-,CASSPRPPGQGGYNSPLHF,TGTGCCAGCAGTCCCCGACCCCCGGGACAGGGAGGCTATAATTCACCCCTCCACTTT
TRBJ1-5,TRBV13,TRBD1,-,CASSLAGQGGVSIFNRDSNQPQHF,TGTGCCAGCAGCTTAGCCGGACAGGGTGGTGTGTCAATATTCAACCGCGATAGCAATCAGCCCCAGCATTTT
TRBJ1-1,TRBV2,-,-,CASSAPSHRSEAFF,TGTGCCAGCAGTGCTCCCTCCCATCGGAGTGAAGCTTTCTTT
TRBJ2-7,TRBV29-1,-,-,CSVEEQGSEQYF,TGCAGCGTTGAAGAGCAGGGAAGCGAGCAGTACTTC
TRBJ2-7,TRBV7-8,TRBD2,-,CASSFSGGRREQYF,TGTGCCAGCAGCTTCTCGGGGGGAAGGCGCGAGCAGTACTTC
TRBJ1-2,TRBV6-4,-,-,CASSDRVGAEDGYTF,TGTGCCAGCAGTGACAGAGTGGGGGCAGAGGATGGCTACACCTTC
TRBJ1-1,TRBV6-6,TRBD1,-,CASSKRDRGEAFF,TGTGCCAGCAGTAAACGGGACAGGGGTGAAGCTTTCTTT
TRBJ1-1,TRBV4-3,-,-,CASSPDRTNTEAFF,TGCGCCAGCAGCCCTGACAGGACCAACACTGAAGCTTTCTTT
TRBJ2-7,TRBV5-1,TRBD1,-,CASSGGQIYEQYF,TGCGCCAGCAGCGGGGGACAGATCTACGAGCAGTACTTC
TRBJ1-1,TRBV4-1,-,-,CASSQDDKSTGRIAEAFF,TGCGCCAGCAGCCAAGATGATAAGAGTACAGGGCGAATCGCTGAAGCTTTCTTT
TRBJ2-3,TRBV7-6,TRBD1,once,CASSRRRFDRGKADTQYF,TGTGCCAGCAGCCGAAGAAGATTCGACAGGGGAAAGGCGGATACGCAGTATTTT
TRBJ1-2,TRBV7-2,-,-,CASSLGQDRTYGYTF,TGTGCCAGCAGCTTAGGACAGGATAGGACCTATGGCTACACCTTC
TRBJ2-7,TRBV13,TRBD1,-,CASSSGTGEYEQYF,TGTGCCAGCAGCTCCGGGACAGGGGAATACGAGCAGTACTTC
TRBJ1-2,TRBV6-5,-,once,CASSYEPRDCGCGYTF,TGTGCCAGCAGTTATGAGCCGCGGGACTGTGGGTGTGGCTACACCTTC
TRBJ1-6,TRBV4-3,-,-,CASSQVRGSPLHF,TGCGCCAGCAGCCAAGTAAGGGGTTCACCCCTCCACTTT
TRBJ2-1,TRBV25-1,TRBD1,-,CASSEFGDRAYNEQFF,TGTGCCAGCAGTGAATTCGGGGACAGGGCTTACAATGAGCAGTTCTTC
TRBJ2-7,TRBV11-2,-,few,CASSLVWGEGYEQYF,TGTGCCAGCAGCTTAGTATGGGGAGAGGGCTACGAGCAGTACTTC
TRBJ1-4,TRBV19,TRBD1,-,CASSGDRTLATNEKLFF,TGTGCCAGTAGCGGGGACAGGACCCTTGCAACTAATGAAAAACTGTTTTTT
TRBJ2-5,TRBV4-2,TRBD2,-,CASSQDWPPAGGEEETQYF,TGTGCCAGCAGCCAAGATTGGCCTCCAGCGGGGGGGGAAGAAGAGACCCAGTACTTC
TRBJ2-3,TRBV25-1,-,once,CASSSGDPRADTQYF,TGTGCCAGCAGCTCCGGAGACCCACGGGCAGATACGCAGTATTTT
TRBJ1-2,TRBV11-2,TRBD1,once,CASSLGARTGRRHGYTF,TGTGCCAGCAGCTTAGGGGCTAGGACAGGGAGGCGGCATGGCTACACCTTC
TRBJ2-7,TRBV2,-,-,CASSDPRAEQYF,TGTGCCAGCAGTGACCCGCGTGCCGAGCAGTACTTC
TRBJ1-4,TRBV5-6,-,-,CASSLGGQFEKLFF,TGTGCCAGCAGCTTGGGGGGACAATTTGAAAAACTGTTTTTT
TRBJ1-2,TRBV6-5,-,-,CASSPRGIRGYTF,TGTGCCAGCAGCCCCCGGGGGATCCGCGGCTACACCTTC
TRBJ1-1,TRBV5-8,-,-,CASSLEAWEPSHRAFF,TGTGCCAGCAGCTTGGAGGCATGGGAGCCCAGCCATCGGGCTTTCTTT
TRBJ1-5,TRBV30,-,-,CAWGSERNQPQHF,TGTGCCTGGGGGAGCGAGAGAAATCAGCCCCAGCATTTT
TRBJ1-5,TRBV20-1,-,-,CSAKGRQPQHF,TGCAGTGCTAAGGGGCGGCAGCCCCAGCATTTT